These 28 T cell receptor beta chains originate from one sample sequenced in a study of graft-versus-host responses after intestinal transplantation. TCRdb's copy holds only in-frame clones and misses some; the assay was immunoSEQ multiplex PCR. The sample lists around 19,000 clones, roughly 37% seen once, with about 0.9% in the top ten. The material sequenced was alloreactive CD4+ T cells from a mixed lymphocyte reaction culture, taken before intestinal transplant. Subset specified: CFSE-low proliferating T cells sorted from roughly 6-day pre-transplant mixed lymphocyte reaction (GvH or HvG direction). All receptors come from a human patient who received an intestinal transplant.

The chain employs TRBV6-6 and TRBJ1-2, with unresolved D. The germline gives CDR1 MNHNY, CDR2 SVGAGI (reference sequence). V was shortened by 8 bases and J by 0 bases, with 7 bases between the two germline ends. This CDR3 has 12 amino acids. The CDR3, as DNA: TGTGCCAGCGGAAGGGCTAACTATGGCTACACCTTC. This codes for CASGRANYGYTF.

V is TRBV14 and J is TRBJ2-5; D gene ambiguous. Germline V gives CDR1 SGHDN, CDR2 FVKESK. This CDR3 contains 12 residues. Deletions cut 1 base from V and 7 bases from J, with 7 bases between. The DNA for the CDR3 is TGTGCCAGCAGCCAAGCGCCGAGGACCCAGTACTTC. Translating gives CASSQAPRTQYF.

The CDR3 region is CASRWGAYNEQFF. CDR3 DNA: TGTGCCAGCCGCTGGGGGGCTTACAATGAGCAGTTCTTC. The chain is built from TRBV5-6 and TRBJ2-1, with D perhaps being TRBD1 or TRBD2 (6 bases each). Trimming took off 7 bases at V and 4 bases at J, with 12 bases between the two ends. From germline, CDR1 is SGHDT and CDR2 YYEEEE. The CDR3 contains 13 residues.

This clone was seen a few times. The chain links TRBV15 to TRBJ1-4; D remains ambiguous. From germline, CDR1 is LNHNV and CDR2 YYDKDF (reference sequence). The length of the CDR3 is 13 residues. The V gene lost 1 base and the J gene lost 8 bases, with 8 bases spanning the gap. The CDR3 is CATSRGDKEKLFF. The CDR3 bases are TGTGCCACCAGCAGAGGAGATAAAGAAAAACTGTTTTTT.

The V call is TRBV5-4, the J call TRBJ1-2; TRBD1 matches 8 bases. Losses at the gene ends were 4 bases for V and 3 bases for J; bases not matched to a gene: 2. Germline assignment: CDR1 SGHNT and CDR2 YYREEE (reference sequence). This CDR3 comprises 13 residues. In nucleotides, the CDR3 is TGTGCCAGCAGCACGACAGGGGACTATGGCTACACCTTC. It is translated as CASSTTGDYGYTF.

This clone came up a few times. This rearrangement joins TRBV6-5 to TRBJ2-3, with 7 bases identical to TRBD1. The CDR3 sequence is 12 residues long. The J segment lost 8 bases and the V segment lost 5 bases, leaving 4 bases of the junction unmatched. Germline V gene data show CDR1 as MNHEY and CDR2 as SVGAGI. The CDR3 sequence: CASSPTGRTQYF. In DNA, the CDR3 is TGTGCCAGCAGTCCGACAGGGCGTACGCAGTATTTT.

This chain uses TRBV6-7 with TRBJ2-4; 7 bases fit TRBD2. TRBV6-7 counts as an open reading frame of uncertain function. The length of the CDR3 is 17 residues. J lost 3 bases, V lost 0 bases, and 8 bases had no gene match. The DNA of the CDR3 is TGTGCCAGCAGTTACTCGGGGGGGGATATGGGCAAAAACATTCAGTACTTC. Amino acids: CASSYSGGDMGKNIQYF.

This clone was found a few times. The rearrangement uses TRBV7-9 and TRBJ2-1; 8 positions agree with TRBD2. Germline assignment: CDR1 SEHNR and CDR2 FQNEAQ (reference sequence). V lost 3 bases, J lost 5 bases, and 3 bases stayed unmatched. CDR3 length: 14 residues. The CDR3 region is CASSLAGGHNEQFF. The CDR3 region has the DNA TGTGCCAGCAGCTTGGCGGGGGGTCACAATGAGCAGTTCTTC.

The chain carries TRBV6-5 and TRBJ1-1; D not resolved. The germline V and J ends were trimmed by 0 bases and 1 base, with 9 bases remaining between them. Germline V gene sequence: CDR1 MNHEY, CDR2 SVGAGI. This CDR3 region has 15 residues. CDR3 amino acids: CASSYSAGRNTEAFF. CDR3 DNA: TGTGCCAGCAGTTACTCCGCTGGCAGGAACACTGAAGCTTTCTTT.

CDR3 in amino acids: CASSPQGARNYGYTF. CDR3 nucleotides: TGTGCCAGCAGCCCCCAGGGGGCGCGAAACTATGGCTACACCTTC. The chain recombines TRBV7-2 with TRBJ1-2; 8 nucleotides line up with TRBD1. V trimming: 5 bases; J trimming: 2 bases; junction bases outside the gene matches: 7. Germline CDR1 reads SGHTA; CDR2 reads FQGNSA. The CDR3 is 15 residues long. Looking up the rest from reference TRBV7-2 and TRBJ1-2 gives the full variable domain: GAGVSQSPSNKVTEKGKDVELRCDPISGHTALYWYRQSLGQGLEFLIYFQGNSAPDKSGLPSDRFSAERTGGSVSTLTIQRTQQEDSAVYLCASSPQGARNYGYTFGSGTRLTVV.

In this sample, this clone turned up a few times. This chain connects TRBV10-2 to TRBJ2-7; D is possibly TRBD2 (5 bases). The length of the CDR3 is 14 residues. In germline, CDR1 is WSHSY, CDR2 SAAADI. Trimming took 6 bases from V and 2 from J, leaving 14 bases between them. CDR3 bases: TGCGCCAGCAGATACCAAAGAGGGCCCTACGAGCAGTACTTC. It encodes CASRYQRGPYEQYF.

This clone came up once. The chain links TRBV2 to TRBJ1-5, with D uncertain. V was trimmed by 3 bases and J by 4 bases, leaving 13 bases between them. CDR3 length: 15 amino acids. In germline, CDR1 is SNHLY, CDR2 FYNNEI. The CDR3 bases are TGTGCCAGCAGTGAGCGCCGACGGGCGAATCAGCCCCAGCATTTT. It is translated as CASSERRRANQPQHF.

The CDR3 region has the DNA TGTGCCAGCAGTCGTTGGACCGGGGTCCGGAATGAGCAGTTCTTC. Its translation is CASSRWTGVRNEQFF. The V gene is TRBV6-5, the J gene TRBJ2-1; D perhaps matches TRBD2 (5 bases). V lost 5 bases and J 7 bases, leaving 18 bases between the germline ends. The CDR3 loop spans 15 amino acids. Germline-derived CDR1 and CDR2 are MNHEY and SVGAGI.

V usage is TRBV5-1 and J usage is TRBJ1-3, with TRBD1 matching over 7 bases. Germline loops: CDR1 SGHRS, CDR2 YFSETQ. Trimming cost V 4 bases and J 0 bases; bases outside gene matches: 19. CDR3 size: 20 residues. This chain's CDR3 is CASSGGAGMTGSLSGNTIYF. The CDR3 DNA sequence: TGCGCCAGCAGCGGTGGGGCAGGGATGACAGGGTCCCTCTCTGGAAACACCATATATTTT.

The chain employs TRBV11-2 and TRBJ1-2; D uncertain. Per germline, CDR1 SGHAT and CDR2 FQNNGV. Deletions cut 5 bases from V and 3 bases from J, with 16 bases between. The CDR3 length is 15 residues. The CDR3 reads CASSQARVQDYGYTF. The CDR3 DNA follows: TGTGCCAGCAGCCAAGCAAGGGTGCAGGACTATGGCTACACCTTC.

The rearrangement links TRBV7-2 to TRBJ1-1; 9 bases fit TRBD1. In germline, CDR1 is SGHTA, CDR2 FQGNSA. Germline trimming cut 3 bases from V and 7 bases from J; bases unmatched to any gene: 6. There are 14 residues in the CDR3. The CDR3 loop reads CASSFAGTGIEAFF. In nucleotides, the CDR3 is TGTGCCAGCAGCTTCGCCGGGACAGGGATTGAAGCTTTCTTT.

The J gene is TRBJ2-5, the V gene TRBV10-1; TRBD1 matches 8 bases. The CDR3 sequence is 16 residues long. The trim removed 3 bases at V and 1 base at J, leaving 7 bases unmatched. Germline assignment: CDR1 WNHNN and CDR2 SYGVQD (reference sequence). Here the CDR3 DNA reads TGCGCCAGCAGTGAAACCGGGACAGGAAGCCAAGAGACCCAGTACTTC. It yields the protein CASSETGTGSQETQYF.

This clone was seen a handful of times. The chain joins TRBV19 to TRBJ2-2; 9 positions match TRBD2. This CDR3 has 14 amino acids. Trimming removed 6 bases from V and 6 bases from J; junction bases left unmatched: 5. From germline, CDR1 is LNHDA and CDR2 SQIVND (reference sequence). Here the CDR3 DNA reads TGTGCCAGTAGGACTAGCGGAAGGTCCGGGGAGCTGTTTTTT. It is translated as CASRTSGRSGELFF.

The chain carries TRBV6-1 and TRBJ1-1, with a tentative D call TRBD1 (6 bases). Looked up from germline, CDR1 is MNHNS and CDR2 is SASEGT. The CDR3 is 14 amino acids. The V end lost 6 bases, the J end lost 0 bases, and 11 bases lay between the germline ends. The DNA of the CDR3 is TGTGCCAGCAGGGGGACACGGGTGAACACTGAAGCTTTCTTT. It yields the protein CASRGTRVNTEAFF.

This clone was seen a few times. The chain carries TRBV10-3 and TRBJ2-3; possibly TRBD1 for D (5 bases). Trimming took 8 bases from V and 3 from J, leaving 9 bases between them. The CDR3 totals 12 residues. Germline V gene sequence: CDR1 ENHRY, CDR2 SYGVKD. CDR3 in DNA: TGTGCCATCGGGGCCGAAACAGATACGCAGTATTTT. This codes for CAIGAETDTQYF.

This clone was seen only a few times. The chain combines TRBV7-3 with TRBJ2-2, with 7 bases that match TRBD1. V was pared by 5 bases and J by 6 bases, with 9 bases of the junction left unmatched. Germline-derived CDR1 and CDR2 are SGHTA and FQGTGA. This CDR3 spans 15 amino acids. For the CDR3, the DNA is TGTGCCAGCAGCGTACAGGGGTCGCGGTCCGGGGAGCTGTTTTTT. It codes for CASSVQGSRSGELFF.

CDR3 protein: CASRNRGNTGELFF. CDR3 DNA sequence: TGTGCCAGCAGAAACAGGGGGAACACCGGGGAGCTGTTTTTT. The chain links TRBV6-4 to TRBJ2-2, with TRBD1 identical over 7 bases. The CDR3 spans 14 residues. The J segment lost 1 base and the V segment lost 6 bases, leaving 2 bases of the junction unmatched. CDR1 and CDR2 from the germline V gene are MRHNA and SNTAGT.

This clone was counted a few times. The CDR3 DNA follows: TGCGCCAGCAGCCGTGGGACTAGCGGGGGGGCCTACAATGAGCAGTTCTTC. Translating it yields CASSRGTSGGAYNEQFF. The chain carries TRBV5-1 and TRBJ2-1; 16 nucleotides agree with TRBD2. The CDR3 length is 17 residues. Per the germline V gene, CDR1 is SGHRS and CDR2 is YFSETQ. V lost 4 bases and J lost 2; bases outside the gene matches: 3.

The chain uses TRBV21-1 and TRBJ2-7; the DNA was not compared with TRBD1, the D call given in the table. TRBV21-1 is a documented pseudogene. This CDR3 region has 17 residues. This chain's CDR3 is CASSNLRKDRVGYEQYF. As DNA, the CDR3 is TGTGCCAGCAGCAACCTACGAAAGGACAGGGTTGGCTACGAGCAGTACTTC.

This chain links TRBV5-1 with TRBJ2-1, with D perhaps TRBD2 (5 bases). Trimming shortened V by 2 bases and J by 8 bases, and 26 bases separated the two germline ends. Germline V gives CDR1 SGHRS, CDR2 YFSETQ. The CDR3 extends over 18 amino acids. DNA for the CDR3: TGCGCCAGCAGCTTTATAACGGTAGCGCGGCCGTATTTTCATGAGCAGTTCTTC. Translating gives CASSFITVARPYFHEQFF.

The table lists this clone with a few counts. This chain links TRBV18 with TRBJ2-1; tentatively, D is TRBD2 (5 bases). This CDR3 region has 13 residues. The germline V and J ends were trimmed by 6 bases and 4 bases, with 10 bases remaining between them. Per the germline V gene, CDR1 is KGHSH and CDR2 is LQKENI. DNA for the CDR3: TGTGCCAGCTCCGGACCGGGGTACAATGAGCAGTTCTTC. This codes for CASSGPGYNEQFF. Together with reference TRBV18 and TRBJ2-1, the CDR3 gives the full variable domain: NAGVMQNPRHLVRRRGQEARLRCSPMKGHSHVYWYRQLPEEGLKFMVYLQKENIIDESGMPKERFSAEFPKEGPSILRIQQVVRGDSAAYFCASSGPGYNEQFFGPGTRLTVL.

V usage is TRBV6-5 and J usage is TRBJ2-7; 8 nucleotides align to TRBD1. The germline CDR1 and CDR2 sequences are MNHEY and SVGAGI. Trimming removed 5 bases from V and 4 bases from J; junction bases left unmatched: 7. The CDR3 is 14 amino acids. CDR3 residues: CASSPRTGLYEQYF. CDR3 DNA sequence: TGTGCCAGCAGTCCGAGGACAGGGTTGTACGAGCAGTACTTC.

V and J are TRBV2 and TRBJ1-2; no clear D gene. CDR1 SNHLY and CDR2 FYNNEI come from the germline V gene. Trimming pared 2 bases from V and 4 bases from J, leaving 11 bases between. The CDR3 is 14 residues long. The CDR3 region has the DNA TGTGCCAGCAGTGAACGGCGTAGCCTCTATGGCTACACCTTC. This sequence encodes CASSERRSLYGYTF.